The clone carrying this T cell receptor (beta chain) was seen at least ten times. This record belongs to a study of neurological immune-mediated disorders. From the 5' RACE reads, TCRdb called clonotypes with MiXCR, one entry per CDR3 protein. The sample yields around 67,000 distinct CDR3 sequences, approximately 5.2% seen once. Germline CDR1 and CDR2: MNHEY and SVGAGI. This CDR3 has 11 residues. Trimming cost V 7 bases and J 8 bases, with 11 bases left between them. Material for sequencing was PBMCs. The clonotype was recovered from a man aged 18 to 35 with multiple sclerosis. V usage is TRBV6-5 and J usage is TRBJ1-1, with D possibly matching TRBD1 (6 bases). Here the CDR3 reads CASTKGGEAFF. The DNA of the CDR3 is TGTGCCAGCACTAAAGGGGGGGAAGCTTTCTTT.